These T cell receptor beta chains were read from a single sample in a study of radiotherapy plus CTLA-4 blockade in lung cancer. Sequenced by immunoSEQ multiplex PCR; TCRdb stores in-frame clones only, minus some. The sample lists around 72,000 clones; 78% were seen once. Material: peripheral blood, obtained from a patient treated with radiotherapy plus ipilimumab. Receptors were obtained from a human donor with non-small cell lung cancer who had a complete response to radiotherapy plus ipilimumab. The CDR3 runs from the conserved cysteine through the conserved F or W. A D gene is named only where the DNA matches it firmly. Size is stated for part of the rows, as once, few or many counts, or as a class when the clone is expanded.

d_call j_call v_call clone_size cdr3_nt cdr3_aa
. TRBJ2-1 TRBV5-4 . TGTGCCAGCAGGGGTGGGGACACCAACTACAATGAGCAGTTCTTC CASRGGDTNYNEQFF
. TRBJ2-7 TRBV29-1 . TGCAGCGTTGAAGTATCCACAACTACCTACGAGCAGTACTTC CSVEVSTTTYEQYF
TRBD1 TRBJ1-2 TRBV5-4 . TGTGCCAGCAGCTGGACAGGGCAATATAACTATGGCTACACCTTC CASSWTGQYNYGYTF
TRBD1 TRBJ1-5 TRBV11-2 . TGTGCCAGCAGCCCGGACAGGGGATACCAGCCCCAGCATTTT CASSPDRGYQPQHF
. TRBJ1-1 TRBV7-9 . TGTGCCAGCACCCGTGGGGGGACGAACACTGAAGCTTTCTTT CASTRGGTNTEAFF
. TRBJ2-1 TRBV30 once TGTGCCTGGAGTGGCCTGGATTTCTACAATGAGCAGTTCTTC CAWSGLDFYNEQFF
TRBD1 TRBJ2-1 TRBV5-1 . TGCGCCAGCAGCTCGCCCCTATCCGGGACAGGGGGAAACAATAATGAGCAGTTCTTC CASSSPLSGTGGNNNEQFF
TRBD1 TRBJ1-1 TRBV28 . TGTGCCAGCGGAAAACAGGGGCCGGGCACTGAAGCTTTCTTT CASGKQGPGTEAFF
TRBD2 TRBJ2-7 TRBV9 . TGTGCCAGCAGCGAGGGACTAGCGGGGGGCTACGAGCAGTACTTC CASSEGLAGGYEQYF
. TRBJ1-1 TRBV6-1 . TGTGCCAGCAGTGAATTTCGAGGCATTAATTCTGAAGCTTTCTTT CASSEFRGINSEAFF
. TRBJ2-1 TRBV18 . TGTGCCAGCGTTCTTCAAGGGACCGATAGGAATGAGCAGTTCTTC CASVLQGTDRNEQFF
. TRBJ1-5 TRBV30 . TGTGCCTGGAGTGGGACTTACAATCAGCCCCAGCATTTT CAWSGTYNQPQHF
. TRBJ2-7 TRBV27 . TGTGCCAGCTCTGATGACACCTCCTACGAGCAGTACTTC CASSDDTSYEQYF
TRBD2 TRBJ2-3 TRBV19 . TGTGCCAGTAGGGGGCCGACTAGCGGGAGTGGTACAGATACGCAGTATTTT CASRGPTSGSGTDTQYF
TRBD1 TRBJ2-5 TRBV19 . TGTGCCAGTAGTCCCGGACAGGGGGCTGCTGAGACCCAGTACTTC CASSPGQGAAETQYF
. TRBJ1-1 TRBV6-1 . TGTGCCAGCAGTCAACAGGGCCCTGAAGCTTTCTTT CASSQQGPEAFF
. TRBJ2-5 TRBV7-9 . TGTGCCAGCAGCTTAGCGGGAGGTCGGGGAGAGACCCAGTACTTC CASSLAGGRGETQYF
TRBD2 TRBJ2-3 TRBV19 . TGTGCCAGTACCTCGGGGGGAGTAGGAGATACGCAGTATTTT CASTSGGVGDTQYF
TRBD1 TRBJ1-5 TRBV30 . TGTGCCTGGAGTGCCGGGACAGGGCCTTATAGCAATCAGCCCCAGCATTTT CAWSAGTGPYSNQPQHF
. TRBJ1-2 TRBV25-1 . TGTGCCAGCAGCCGGGGAGCTGGCTACACCTTC CASSRGAGYTF
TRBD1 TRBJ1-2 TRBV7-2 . TGTGCCAGCAGCCGAACCGGGACAGAGACCTATGGCTACACCTTC CASSRTGTETYGYTF
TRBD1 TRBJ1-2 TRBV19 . TGTGCCAGTACCTCGGACAGGAACTATGGCTACACCTTC CASTSDRNYGYTF
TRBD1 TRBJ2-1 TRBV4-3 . TGCGCCAGCAGCCAAGCGCGACAGGGTTTAAGCGAGCAGTTCTTC CASSQARQGLSEQFF
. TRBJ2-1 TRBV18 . TGTGCCAGCTCATCGGGGCAGCTTATAAACAATGAGCAGTTCTTC CASSSGQLINNEQFF
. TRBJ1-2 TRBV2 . TGTGCCAGCAGTGCTCACGATGGCTACACCTTC CASSAHDGYTF
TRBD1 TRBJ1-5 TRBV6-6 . TGTGCCAGCAGTTACTCGGACAGGGTTAGCAATCAGCCCCAGCATTTT CASSYSDRVSNQPQHF
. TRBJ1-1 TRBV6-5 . TGTGCCACCAAGGGGGTTTTGAACACTGAAGCTTTCTTT CATKGVLNTEAFF
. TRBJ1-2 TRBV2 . TGTGCCATACAGGGACCTGACTATGGCTACACCTTC CAIQGPDYGYTF
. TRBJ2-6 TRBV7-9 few TGTGCCAGCAGCGACTACTCTGGGGCCAACGTCCTGACTTTC CASSDYSGANVLTF
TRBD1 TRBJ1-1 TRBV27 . TGTGCCAGCAGTTTTACAGGGGTTTACAGTGAAGCTTTCTTT CASSFTGVYSEAFF
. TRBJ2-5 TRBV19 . TGTGCCAGTAGTACCCTGGAGACCCAGTACTTC CASSTLETQYF
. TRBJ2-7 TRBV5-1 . TGCGCCAGCAGCTTGGAGGGGCAGGGGAAGGAGCAGTACTTC CASSLEGQGKEQYF
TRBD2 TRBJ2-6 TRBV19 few TGTGCCAGTACCATAGCGGGAGATGGGGCCAACGTCCTGACTTTC CASTIAGDGANVLTF
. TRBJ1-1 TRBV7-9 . TGTGCCAGCAGCTCCACCTACGACATGAACACTGAAGCTTTCTTT CASSSTYDMNTEAFF
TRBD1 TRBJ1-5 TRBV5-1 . TGCGCCAGCAGTACGACAGGGGCGACGCCCCAGCATTTT CASSTTGATPQHF
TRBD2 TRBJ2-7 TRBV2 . TGTGCCACCGGACTAGCGCACTCCTACGAGCAGTACTTC CATGLAHSYEQYF
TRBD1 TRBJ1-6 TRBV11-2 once TGTGCCAGCAGCTTAGTTGGGACAGGGCGGCAAAATTCACCCCTCCACTTT CASSLVGTGRQNSPLHF
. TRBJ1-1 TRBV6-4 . TGTGCCAGCAGTCAAGGTTCTAACACTGAAGCTTTCTTT CASSQGSNTEAFF
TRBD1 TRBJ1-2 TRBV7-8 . TGTGCCAGCAGCGGGGGAAGGGACAGCTCCTACTATGGCTACACCTTC CASSGGRDSSYYGYTF
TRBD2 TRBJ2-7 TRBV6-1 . TGTGCCAGCAGTGAAGAGGGACGAGCGGGGTTCTACGAGCAGTACTTC CASSEEGRAGFYEQYF
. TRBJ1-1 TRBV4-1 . TGCGCCAGCCGAAACAGACTAAAGAACACTGAAGCTTTCTTT CASRNRLKNTEAFF
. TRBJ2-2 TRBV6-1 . TGTGCCACAGGAAGGAGCTCCGCGAACACCGGGGAGCTGTTTTTT CATGRSSANTGELFF
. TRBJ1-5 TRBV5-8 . TGTGCCAGCAGCTTGGATCGCAATCAGCCCCAGCATTTT CASSLDRNQPQHF
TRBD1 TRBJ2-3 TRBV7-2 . TGTGCCAGCAGCTTAGTTCCGGGACAGAAGGCAGATACGCAGTATTTT CASSLVPGQKADTQYF